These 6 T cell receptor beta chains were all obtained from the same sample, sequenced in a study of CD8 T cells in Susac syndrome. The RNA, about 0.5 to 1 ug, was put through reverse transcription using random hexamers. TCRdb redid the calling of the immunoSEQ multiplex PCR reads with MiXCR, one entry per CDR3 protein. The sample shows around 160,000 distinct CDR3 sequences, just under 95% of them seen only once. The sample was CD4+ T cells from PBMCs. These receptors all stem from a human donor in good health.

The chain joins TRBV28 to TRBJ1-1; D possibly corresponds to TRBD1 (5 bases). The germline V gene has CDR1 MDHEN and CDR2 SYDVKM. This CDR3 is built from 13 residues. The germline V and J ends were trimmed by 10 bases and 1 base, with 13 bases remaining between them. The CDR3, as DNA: TGTGCCATACTGGGACGGGAGAACACTGAAGCTTTCTTT. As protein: CAILGRENTEAFF.

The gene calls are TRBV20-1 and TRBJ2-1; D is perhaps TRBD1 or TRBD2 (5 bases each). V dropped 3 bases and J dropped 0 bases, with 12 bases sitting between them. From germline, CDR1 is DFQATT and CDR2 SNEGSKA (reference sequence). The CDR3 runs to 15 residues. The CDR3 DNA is TGCAGTGCTAGTCCCCCGGGGACCTCCTACAATGAGCAGTTCTTC. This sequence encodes CSASPPGTSYNEQFF.

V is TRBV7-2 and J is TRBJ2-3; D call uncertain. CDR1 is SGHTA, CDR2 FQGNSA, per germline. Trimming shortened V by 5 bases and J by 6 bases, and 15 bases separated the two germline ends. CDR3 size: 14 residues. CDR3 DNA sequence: TGTGCCAGCAGCCCCCGGCCCACACCCGATACGCAGTATTTT. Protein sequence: CASSPRPTPDTQYF.

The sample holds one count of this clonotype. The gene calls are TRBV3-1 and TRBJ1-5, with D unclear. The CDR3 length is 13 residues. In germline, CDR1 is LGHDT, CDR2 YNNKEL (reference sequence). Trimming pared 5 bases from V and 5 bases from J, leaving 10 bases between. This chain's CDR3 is CASSVGRDQPQHF. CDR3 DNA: TGTGCCAGCAGCGTTGGAAGGGATCAGCCCCAGCATTTT.

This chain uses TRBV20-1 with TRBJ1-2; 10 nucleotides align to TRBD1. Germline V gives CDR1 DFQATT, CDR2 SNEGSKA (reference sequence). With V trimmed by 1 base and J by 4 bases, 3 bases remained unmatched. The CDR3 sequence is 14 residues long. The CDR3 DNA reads TGCAGTGCTAGAGGGACAGGGGGAGGCTATGGCTACACCTTC. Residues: CSARGTGGGYGYTF.

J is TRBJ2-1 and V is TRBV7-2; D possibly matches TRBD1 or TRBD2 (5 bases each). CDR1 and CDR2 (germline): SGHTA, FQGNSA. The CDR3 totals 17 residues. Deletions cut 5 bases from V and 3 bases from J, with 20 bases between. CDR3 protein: CASSPGAGKTVYNEQFF. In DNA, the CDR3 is TGTGCCAGCAGCCCAGGTGCGGGCAAGACAGTCTACAATGAGCAGTTCTTC.